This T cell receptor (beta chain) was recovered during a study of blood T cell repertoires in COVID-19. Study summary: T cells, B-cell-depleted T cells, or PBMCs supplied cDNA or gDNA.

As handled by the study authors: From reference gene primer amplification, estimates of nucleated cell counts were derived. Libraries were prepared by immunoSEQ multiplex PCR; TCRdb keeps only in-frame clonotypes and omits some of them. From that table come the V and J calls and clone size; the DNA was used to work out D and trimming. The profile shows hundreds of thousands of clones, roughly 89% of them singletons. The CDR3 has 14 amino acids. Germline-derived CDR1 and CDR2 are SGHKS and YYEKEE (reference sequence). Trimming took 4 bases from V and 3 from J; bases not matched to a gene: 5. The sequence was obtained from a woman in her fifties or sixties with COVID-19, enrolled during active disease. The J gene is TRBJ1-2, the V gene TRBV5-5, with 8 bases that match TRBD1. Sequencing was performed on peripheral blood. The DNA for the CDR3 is TGTGCCAGCAGCCCCGGACAGGGCCACTATGGCTACACCTTC. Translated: CASSPGQGHYGYTF.